This T cell receptor (beta chain) was recovered during a study of T cell responses to AZD1222 COVID-19 vaccine. Study-wide results and caveats: Nearly half of spike-specific TCRs reportedly go after variant regions that carry no mutations. Donors were chiefly white British, with a greater number of females, and clonal diversity was perhaps underestimated.

Here immunoSEQ multiplex PCR was the method, and the copy in TCRdb shows in-frame clones only, minus some. The profile shows some 93,000 clones, roughly 90% of them singletons. A note on this clone: Its antigen is unknown.

This TCR derives from an adult who received the AZD1222 COVID-19 vaccine. The source material was peripheral blood, sampled 28 days after the second AZD1222 dose.

CDR3 nucleotide sequence: TGTGCCACCAGCAGAGAAGAGAGGACAGATACGCAGTATTTT. Translated, it gives CATSREERTDTQYF. The chain recombines TRBV15 with TRBJ2-3; no clear D. V was clipped by 0 bases and J by 3 bases, with 7 bases between them. The CDR3 runs 14 residues. CDR1 and CDR2 from the germline V gene are LNHNV and YYDKDF (reference sequence).